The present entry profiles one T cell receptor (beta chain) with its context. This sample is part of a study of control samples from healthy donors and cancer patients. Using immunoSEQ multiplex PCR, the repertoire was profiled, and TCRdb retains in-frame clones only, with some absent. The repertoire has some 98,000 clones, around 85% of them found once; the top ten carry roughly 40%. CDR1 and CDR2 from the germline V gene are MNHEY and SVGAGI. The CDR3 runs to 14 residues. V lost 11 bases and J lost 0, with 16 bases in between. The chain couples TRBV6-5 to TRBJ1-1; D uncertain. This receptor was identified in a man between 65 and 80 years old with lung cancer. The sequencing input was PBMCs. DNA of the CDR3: TGTGCCTCGACCTACCTGAACATGAACACTGAAGCTTTCTTT. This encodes CASTYLNMNTEAFF.